The 8 T cell receptor beta chains below all came from one sample that was sequenced in a study of T-cell reconstitution after alpha-beta-depleted transplantation in children listed by TCRdb under 2016. Receptor libraries were prepared by PCR. Instrument used: Illumina HiSeq 2500. Molecular barcoding was employed in the preparation of TCR libraries, with unique molecular identifiers being used to normalize TCRbeta repertoire quantification. TCRdb's own reprocessing of the public reads used fastp at Q25 and MiXCR and kept productive beta chains. Duplicate CDR3 protein sequences are folded into a single record with the most common DNA and genes. In all, the sample holds fewer than 550,000 distinct CDR3 sequences, and roughly 10% of those were seen once. The ten largest clonotypes hold about 14% of the sample. This sample's treatment or condition label indicates: allogeneic hematopoietic cell transplantation with graft depleted of TCRalphabeta T cells and CD19 B cells.

The material sequenced was PBMCs, mostly from graft donor cells, taken 180 days after TCRalphabeta/CD19-depleted stem cell transplant. The receptor source for this set is a female patient between 2 and 15 years old who had a stem cell transplant for aplastic anemia, so the T cells may come from the graft donor.

The chain links TRBV12-3 or TRBV12-4 to TRBJ2-7; D tentatively reads TRBD1 or TRBD2 (6 bases each). Trimming shortened V by 6 bases and J by 3 bases, and 18 bases separated the two germline ends. The CDR3 is 15 residues long. The CDR3 DNA reads as TGTGCCAGCAGCCTTTGGGGGGCGGACCTCTACGAGCAGTACTTC. Protein product: CASSLWGADLYEQYF.

This clonotype was recorded a few times. V gene TRBV25-1 combines with J gene TRBJ2-7, with D tentatively TRBD1 or TRBD2 (7 bases each). The CDR3 consists of 17 residues. CDR1 and CDR2 (germline): MGHDK, SYGVNS. V was trimmed by 6 bases and J by 4 bases, leaving 25 bases between them. CDR3 DNA: TGTGCCAGCAGCCGGGGGGACAGCCGAGTTCTGGGGTACGAGCAGTACTTC. Translating gives CASSRGDSRVLGYEQYF.

A few counts support this clonotype. The chain links TRBV12-3 or TRBV12-4 to TRBJ2-5; maybe TRBD2 (6 bases). This CDR3 region has 16 residues. Deletions cut 6 bases from V and 4 bases from J, with 21 bases between. CDR3 region: CASRPKEGVWVETQYF. The CDR3 DNA reads TGTGCCAGCAGACCCAAGGAGGGAGTGTGGGTAGAGACCCAGTACTTC.

J is TRBJ2-4 and V is TRBV7-2; 8 bases fit TRBD2. The CDR3 extends over 17 amino acids. V lost 0 bases and J lost 1; bases outside the gene matches: 5. The germline V gene encodes CDR1 SGHTA and CDR2 FQGNSA. The CDR3 DNA reads as TGTGCCAGCAGCTTAGCGAGTAGCGGGACGGCCAAAAACATTCAGTACTTC. The encoded protein is CASSLASSGTAKNIQYF.

The chain carries TRBV11-1 and TRBJ2-7, with D possibly matching TRBD1 (6 bases). Trimming stripped 0 bases from V and 1 base from J, with 22 bases between. Germline CDR1 reads SGHAT; CDR2 reads FQDESV (reference sequence). The CDR3 has 19 amino acids. CDR3 protein: CASSLAWKGYRDTSYEQYF. The CDR3 DNA sequence: TGTGCCAGCAGCTTAGCCTGGAAGGGGTACCGGGACACTTCCTACGAGCAGTACTTC.

This clonotype was recorded a few times. The CDR3 DNA follows: TGTGCCAGCAGTTTATCCCTTAACTGGCAGGCCTGCACTGAAGCTTTCTTT. The encoded protein is CASSLSLNWQACTEAFF. This chain links TRBV12-3 or TRBV12-4 with TRBJ1-1; no clear D gene. V lost 2 bases and J 4 bases, leaving 20 bases between the germline ends. The CDR3 is 17 residues long.

This clonotype was counted between two and nine times. The J gene is TRBJ2-7, the V gene TRBV18; 9 bases line up with TRBD1. Germline assignment: CDR1 KGHSH and CDR2 LQKENI. The CDR3 covers 15 residues. Losses at the gene ends were 4 bases for V and 0 bases for J; bases not matched to a gene: 4. CDR3 nucleotides: TGTGCCAGCTCACAGACAGGGGGGAGCTCCTACGAGCAGTACGTC. This sequence encodes CASSQTGGSSYEQYV.

The J gene is TRBJ2-3, the V gene TRBV15, with TRBD2 matching 11 bases. With V trimmed by 8 bases and J by 5 bases, 24 bases remained unmatched. Per the germline V gene, CDR1 is LNHNV and CDR2 is YYDKDF (reference sequence). This CDR3 region has 20 residues. The CDR3 is CATLTYRTGQLAGEGDTQYF. The DNA of the CDR3 is TGTGCCACCCTGACCTACCGGACAGGGCAACTAGCGGGAGAGGGAGATACGCAGTATTTT.